This T cell receptor beta chain emerged from a study of T cells after yellow fever vaccination. Notes on the study in general: It was the secondary response that reached its peak faster, day 5 versus 15, but it was weaker. The booster response re-showed most primary clones: approximately 95% CD4, around 85% CD8. One caveat is that FACS-sorted repertoires could contain abundant clonotypes contaminating from the bulk population.

As for this clonotype: Its antigen is still unknown. Germline is not matched at one junction end, which may reflect a read error.

The germline V gene encodes CDR1 SSHAT and CDR2 FNYEAQ (reference sequence). There are 16 residues in the CDR3. It was through 5'RACE template switching that TCR cDNA was made, with a universal primer site and UMIs added. TCRdb re-analysed the 5' RACE reads in MiXCR, keeping a single row per CDR3 protein. The sample includes 250,000 to 400,000 distinct CDR3 sequences, approximately 4% of them seen just once. V gene TRBV7-7 combines with J gene TRBJ2-3, with TRBD2 matching 9 bases. This receptor was identified in a man aged 18 to 29 who received the YFV17D yellow fever vaccine. The material was PBMCs, obtained 15 days after the yellow fever booster vaccination. The CDR3: CASSPGTSRVKDTQYF. CDR3 nucleotides: TGTGCTAGCAGCCCCGGGACTAGCAGGGTTAAAGATACGCAGTATTTT.